The 5 T cell receptor beta chains presented below share a single source sample, sequenced in a study of blood T cell repertoires in COVID-19. Assay used: immunoSEQ multiplex PCR; TCRdb lists only in-frame clones, some missing. The sample carries 140,000 to 150,000 clones, approximately 82% recorded once. The specimen sequenced was peripheral blood. These TCRs come from a man aged 55 to 70 with active or convalescent COVID-19.

The rearrangement joins TRBV2 to TRBJ2-2, with TRBD2 matching 8 bases. CDR3 length equals 14 residues. With V trimmed by 8 bases and J by 0 bases, 2 bases remained unmatched. Looked up from germline, CDR1 is SNHLY and CDR2 is FYNNEI. The CDR3 nucleotides are TGTGCCAGCGCGGGACTAGCGAACACCGGGGAGCTGTTTTTT. Translated: CASAGLANTGELFF. The entire variable domain, with the rest obtained from reference TRBV2 and TRBJ2-2, is as follows: EPEVTQTPSHQVTQMGQEVILRCVPISNHLYFYWYRQILGQKVEFLVSFYNNEISEKSEIFDDQFSVERPDGSNFTLKIRSTKLEDSAMYFCASAGLANTGELFFGEGSRLTVL.

The rearrangement joins TRBV6-2 or TRBV6-3 to TRBJ1-6; 9 bases are shared with TRBD1. In germline, CDR1 is MNHEY, CDR2 SVGEGT. With 5 bases clipped from V and 8 bases from J, the junction kept 4 bases outside the gene matches. The length of the CDR3 is 14 residues. The CDR3 sequence: CASSTTGGHSPLHF. CDR3 bases: TGTGCCAGCAGTACGACAGGGGGACATTCACCCCTCCACTTT.

J is TRBJ2-2 and V is TRBV4-1; D possibly corresponds to TRBD2 (5 bases). The CDR3 runs to 13 residues. Germline CDR1 reads MGHRA; CDR2 reads YSYEKL. The ends were cut back, 1 base at V and 7 bases at J, with 7 bases in the middle. This CDR3 is CASSQGADGELFF. The CDR3 DNA reads as TGCGCCAGCAGCCAAGGAGCGGACGGGGAGCTGTTTTTT.

This chain uses TRBV6-1 with TRBJ2-7, with TRBD1 identical over 8 bases. With V trimmed by 1 base and J by 2 bases, 4 bases remained unmatched. Germline V gene data show CDR1 as MNHNS and CDR2 as SASEGT. CDR3 length: 15 amino acids. The CDR3 loop reads CASSEGQGTTYEQYV. CDR3 nucleotides: TGTGCCAGCAGTGAAGGACAGGGGACAACCTACGAGCAGTACGTC.

This chain links TRBV3-1 (or the pseudogene TRBV3-2) with TRBJ1-2; the match to TRBD1 covers 7 bases. CDR1 and CDR2 from the germline V gene are LGHDT and YNNKEL (reference sequence). The CDR3 has 18 residues. J lost 1 base, V lost 1 base, and 12 bases had no gene match. CDR3 in DNA: TGTGCCAGCAGCCAAGTAATTAGGGACAGCCCCAATAACTATGGCTACACCTTC. Translated: CASSQVIRDSPNNYGYTF.